The T cell receptor (beta chain) under discussion was sequenced for a study of regulatory T cells in long-lasting Graves disease. Broader study findings: TCR diversity was lower in persistent Graves' patients (versus newly diagnosed ones).

This clonotype came up many times. As yet, its antigen is unknown. Regarding time point: newly diagnosed GD, antithyroid drugs for less than 3 months. The TCR library was prepared using RNA isolated from PBMCs. Libraries of TCR beta came from iRepertoire HTBI primers plus Arm-PCR of CDR3 regions. A single record per CDR3 protein comes from TCRdb applying MiXCR to the multiplex PCR reads. The sample comprises about 210,000 distinct CDR3 sequences, roughly 19% of which are singletons, and 12% rests with the top ten. This same sample was also taken into another study, of T cells in Graves' hyperthyroidism and ophthalmopathy.

The TCR comes from a woman aged 30 to 39 with Graves disease. The input for sequencing was peripheral blood mononuclear cells (PBMCs), taken at new diagnosis, from a patient treated with antithyroid drugs.

The CDR3 region has the DNA TGTGCCAGCAAGGACCCCTACGAGCAGTACTTC. This sequence encodes CASKDPYEQYF. The V and J genes are TRBV28 and TRBJ2-7; no reliable D call. CDR3 length: 11 amino acids. The V end was cut by 7 bases, the J end by 2 bases, with 6 bases between. CDR1 and CDR2 (germline): MDHEN, SYDVKM. Complete variable domain (other parts from reference TRBV28 and TRBJ2-7): DVKVTQSSRYLVKRTGEKVFLECVQDMDHENMFWYRQDPGLGLRLIYFSYDVKMKEKGDIPEGYSVSREKKERFSLILESASTNQTSMYLCASKDPYEQYFGPGTRLTVT.